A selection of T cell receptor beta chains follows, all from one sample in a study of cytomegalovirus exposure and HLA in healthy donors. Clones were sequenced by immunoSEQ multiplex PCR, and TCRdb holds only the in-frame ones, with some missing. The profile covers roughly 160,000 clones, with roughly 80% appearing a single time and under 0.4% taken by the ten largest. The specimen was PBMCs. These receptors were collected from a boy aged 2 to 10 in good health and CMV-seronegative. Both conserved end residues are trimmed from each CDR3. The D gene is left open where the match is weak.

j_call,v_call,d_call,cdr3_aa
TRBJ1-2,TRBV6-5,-,AHRAARGGYT
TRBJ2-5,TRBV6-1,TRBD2,ASSGLGGQETQY
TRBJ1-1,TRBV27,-,ASSLRARTEAF
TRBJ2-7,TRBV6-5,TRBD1,ASTGTGTGEQY
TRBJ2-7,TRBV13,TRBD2,ASSLGGLAPSYEQY
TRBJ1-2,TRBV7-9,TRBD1,ASSPQTGIYGYT
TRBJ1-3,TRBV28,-,ASILSSGNTIY
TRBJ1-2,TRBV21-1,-,ASSKLDST
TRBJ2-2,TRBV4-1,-,ASSLRGATGELF
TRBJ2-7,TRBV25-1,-,ASSESLQGFYEQY
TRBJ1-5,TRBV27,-,ASSLSRGRNQPQH
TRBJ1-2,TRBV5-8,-,ASSFGEGIYGYT
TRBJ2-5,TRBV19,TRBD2,ASSIDSSPTSGRKTQY
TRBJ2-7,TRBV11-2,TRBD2,ASSPYPTSGRISEQY
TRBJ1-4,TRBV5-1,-,ASSLSEQGFNEKLF
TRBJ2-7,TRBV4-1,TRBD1,ASSFRDRGRYEQY
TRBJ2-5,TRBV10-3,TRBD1,AIGTGGETQY
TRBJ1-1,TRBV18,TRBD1,ASSPRTGATEAF
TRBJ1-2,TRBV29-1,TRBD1,SVTGGDRGPSDYGYT
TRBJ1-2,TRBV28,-,ASRVRSNYGYT
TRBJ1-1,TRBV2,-,ASSALRQTMNTEAF
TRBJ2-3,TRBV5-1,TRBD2,ASSPPSSGRPYSTDTQY
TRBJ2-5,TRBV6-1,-,ASSPVGGKETQY
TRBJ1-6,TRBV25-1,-,ASSALVNSPLH
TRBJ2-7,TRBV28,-,ASSPRGETYEQY
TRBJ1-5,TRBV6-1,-,ASSEEQGPQPQH
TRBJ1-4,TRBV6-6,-,ASSYASREYGEKLF
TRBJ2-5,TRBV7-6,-,ASSLASQEETQY
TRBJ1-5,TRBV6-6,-,ASSYWQFDQPQH
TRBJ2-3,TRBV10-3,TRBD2,AISDGTSGRTDTQY
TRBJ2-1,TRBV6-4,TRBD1,ASSARTGFSNEQF
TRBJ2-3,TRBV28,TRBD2,ASSSGWRASGRVDTQY
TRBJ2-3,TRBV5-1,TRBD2,ASSPGLADTDTQY
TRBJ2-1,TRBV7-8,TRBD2,ASSATSPSSYNEQF